The 15 T cell receptor beta chains below come from one sample, sequenced in a study of response to subunit inactivated influenza vaccine. MiXCR, run by TCRdb on the RT-PCR reads, gives a single entry per CDR3 protein. The sample holds some 600,000 distinct CDR3 sequences, 14% seen once. Here the sequenced sample was PBMCs from blood, taken 14 to 15 days before vaccination. Receptor source: a man between 50 and 59 years old who received an inactivated influenza vaccine.

The chain uses TRBV7-8 and TRBJ2-1; 9 nucleotides agree with TRBD1. V was pared by 5 bases and J by 8 bases, with 7 bases of the junction left unmatched. The CDR3 is 14 residues long. The germline CDR1 and CDR2 sequences are SGHVS and FQNEAQ. This CDR3 reads CASSPGTGIHEQFF. The DNA of the CDR3 is TGTGCCAGCAGCCCCGGGACAGGGATCCATGAGCAGTTCTTC.

This clonotype was detected only a few times. The chain joins TRBV24-1 to TRBJ2-7; 8 nucleotides line up with TRBD1. The CDR3 has 14 residues. V dropped 3 bases and J dropped 3; count of bases not matched to a gene: 3. The germline V gene has CDR1 KGHDR and CDR2 SFDVKD. CDR3 bases: TGTGCCACCAGTGATCCCGGGACAGGCTACGAGCAGTACTTC. Translating gives CATSDPGTGYEQYF.

This clonotype has more than one count but fewer than ten. The rearrangement links TRBV6-1 to TRBJ2-5, with 16 bases identical to TRBD2. Germline V CDR1 and CDR2: MNHNS, SASEGT. The V segment lost 5 bases and the J segment 7 bases; nucleotides outside the gene matches: 7. The CDR3 is 16 residues long. CDR3 sequence: CASSPSGTSGRVTQYF. The CDR3 region has the DNA TGTGCCAGCAGTCCTTCCGGGACTAGCGGGAGGGTGACCCAGTACTTC.

This clonotype was detected a few times. The chain couples TRBV27 to TRBJ1-5, with D possibly matching TRBD1 (6 bases). This CDR3 region has 16 residues. Germline CDR1 and CDR2: MNHEY and SMNVEV (reference sequence). V lost 5 bases and J 11 bases, leaving 25 bases between the germline ends. CDR3 DNA: TGTGCCAGCAGTACACAGGGTTTATCCCCGGAACGGGCCCAGCATTTT. Translated, it gives CASSTQGLSPERAQHF.

This clonotype turned up a few times. The chain couples TRBV15 to TRBJ2-7; no firm D call. Per the germline V gene, CDR1 is LNHNV and CDR2 is YYDKDF (reference sequence). This CDR3 region has 13 residues. Trimming shortened V by 6 bases and J by 1 base, and 10 bases separated the two germline ends. The CDR3, as DNA: TGTGCCACCAGTATCGACCCTTCCTACGAGCAGTACTTC. Encoded protein: CATSIDPSYEQYF.

This clonotype was seen more than once but under ten times. The V call is TRBV12-3 or TRBV12-4, the J call TRBJ2-7; maybe TRBD1 (6 bases). Trimming took 6 bases from V and 6 from J, leaving 18 bases between them. The CDR3 covers 14 residues. CDR3 sequence: CASSRRTETPEQYF. The CDR3 bases are TGTGCCAGCAGCCGTCGGACAGAAACCCCCGAGCAGTACTTC.

This clonotype was observed many times. The chain links TRBV29-1 to TRBJ1-2, with D hard to call. Trimming removed 4 bases from V and 8 bases from J, with 17 bases in between. The CDR3 has 13 amino acids. The germline V gene encodes CDR1 SQVTM and CDR2 ANQGSEA. This CDR3 reads CSVVVAATLGYTF. The CDR3 bases are TGCAGCGTTGTTGTGGCGGCTACACTCGGCTACACCTTC.

This clonotype has a handful of counts. V and J are TRBV2 and TRBJ2-4, with D possibly matching TRBD2 (5 bases). This CDR3 contains 14 residues. Germline V gene data show CDR1 as SNHLY and CDR2 as FYNNEI. V lost 4 bases and J lost 4, with 11 bases in between. Here the CDR3 DNA reads TGTGCCAGCAGTGCGACTACCCAGAAAAACATTCAGTACTTC. It codes for CASSATTQKNIQYF.

This chain links TRBV12-3 or TRBV12-4 with TRBJ1-5; D ambiguous. With 2 bases removed from V and 4 bases from J, the gap between germline ends came to 6 bases. The CDR3 covers 13 residues. CDR3 DNA: TGTGCCAGCAGTTTAAACCTTAATCAGCCCCAGCATTTT. It yields the protein CASSLNLNQPQHF.

The gene calls are TRBV11-2 and TRBJ2-7; D perhaps matches TRBD2 (5 bases). Trimming took off 0 bases at V and 0 bases at J, with 12 bases between the two ends. CDR3 size: 16 residues. The V gene's germline CDR1 is SGHAT and CDR2 FQNNGV. This CDR3 is CASSLERAEVSYEQYF. The CDR3 coding sequence is TGTGCCAGCAGCTTAGAGCGGGCAGAAGTCTCCTACGAGCAGTACTTC.

This clonotype was counted many times. J is TRBJ1-3 and V is TRBV28; D is perhaps TRBD1 (5 bases). The V and J ends lost 7 bases and 4 bases respectively, with 11 bases between them. CDR1 is MDHEN and CDR2 is SYDVKM in the germline V gene. The CDR3 loop spans 13 amino acids. DNA of the CDR3: TGTGCCAGCAAGCAGGGTTCAGGAAACACCATATATTTT. Protein product: CASKQGSGNTIYF.

This clonotype was recorded once. The chain couples TRBV6-2 or TRBV6-3 to TRBJ1-5; no clear D gene. Per germline, CDR1 MNHEY and CDR2 SVGEGT. V lost 2 bases to trimming and J lost 7 bases, with 9 bases between them. The length of the CDR3 is 13 residues. The DNA of the CDR3 is TGTGCCAGCAGTTACGGACCCCCCCAGCCCCAGCATTTT. Amino acids: CASSYGPPQPQHF.

This clonotype was picked up one time. The rearrangement links TRBV28 to TRBJ2-1, with 8 positions matching TRBD2. Trimming took 5 bases from V and 5 from J; bases not matched to a gene: 11. The CDR3 has 16 residues. Germline V gene data show CDR1 as MDHEN and CDR2 as SYDVKM. CDR3 sequence reads: CASSPPGLANHNEQFF. The CDR3, as DNA: TGTGCCAGCAGTCCCCCTGGACTAGCAAACCACAATGAGCAGTTCTTC. Variable domain in full (rest from reference TRBV28 and TRBJ2-1): DVKVTQSSRYLVKRTGEKVFLECVQDMDHENMFWYRQDPGLGLRLIYFSYDVKMKEKGDIPEGYSVSREKKERFSLILESASTNQTSMYLCASSPPGLANHNEQFFGPGTRLTVL.

The chain is built from TRBV20-1 and TRBJ2-5, with 9 bases lining up with TRBD2. Germline assignment: CDR1 DFQATT and CDR2 SNEGSKA (reference sequence). This CDR3 contains 15 residues. The V and J ends lost 3 bases and 1 base, in that order; junction bases with no gene match: 6. The CDR3 spells CSASSLAGSQETQYF. In DNA, the CDR3 is TGCAGTGCTAGTTCTCTAGCGGGGAGCCAAGAGACCCAGTACTTC.

This clonotype has at least ten counts. The gene calls are TRBV5-5 and TRBJ1-1, with 7 nucleotides matching TRBD1. This CDR3 has 12 residues. The germline V gene encodes CDR1 SGHKS and CDR2 YYEKEE (reference sequence). V dropped 3 bases and J dropped 11; count of bases not matched to a gene: 7. CDR3 in DNA: TGTGCCAGCAGCTCGCACAGGGGAGCGGCTTTCTTT. Residues: CASSSHRGAAFF. The whole variable domain, filled in from reference TRBV5-5 and TRBJ1-1, reads DAGVTQSPTHLIKTRGQQVTLRCSPISGHKSVSWYQQVLGQGPQFIFQYYEKEERGRGNFPDRFSARQFPNYSSELNVNALLLGDSALYLCASSSHRGAAFFGQGTRLTVV.